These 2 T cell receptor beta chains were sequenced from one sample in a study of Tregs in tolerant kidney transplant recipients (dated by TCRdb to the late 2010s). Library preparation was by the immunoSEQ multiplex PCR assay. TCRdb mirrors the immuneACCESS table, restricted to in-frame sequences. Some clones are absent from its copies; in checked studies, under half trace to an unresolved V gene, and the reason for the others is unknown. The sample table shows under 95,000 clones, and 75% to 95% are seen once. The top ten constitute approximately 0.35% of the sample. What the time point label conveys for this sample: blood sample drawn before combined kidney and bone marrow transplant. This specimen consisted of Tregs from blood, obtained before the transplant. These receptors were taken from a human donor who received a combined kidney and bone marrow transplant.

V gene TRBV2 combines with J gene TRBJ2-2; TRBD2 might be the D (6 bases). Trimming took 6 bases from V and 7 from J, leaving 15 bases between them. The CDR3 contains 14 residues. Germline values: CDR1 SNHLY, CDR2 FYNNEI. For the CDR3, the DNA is TGTGCCAGCAGGGGGAGACTAGAAATCGGGGAGCTGTTTTTT. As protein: CASRGRLEIGELFF.

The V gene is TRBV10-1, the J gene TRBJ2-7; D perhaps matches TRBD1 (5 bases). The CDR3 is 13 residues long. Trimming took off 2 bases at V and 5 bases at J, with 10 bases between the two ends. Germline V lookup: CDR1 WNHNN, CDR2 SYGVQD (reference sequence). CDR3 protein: CASSEPGNNEQYF. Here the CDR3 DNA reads TGCGCCAGCAGTGAGCCAGGGAATAACGAGCAGTACTTC.